This entry features one T cell receptor (beta chain) sequence. Its cognate antigen is unknown. The sample comes from a study of cytomegalovirus exposure and HLA in healthy donors. 13 Jbeta primers and 60 Vbeta primers were used for the PCR. The method was immunoSEQ multiplex PCR; TCRdb's version includes in-frame clones alone and lacks a portion of them. Of 120,000 or so clones detected, more than 60% appear once; the ten largest clones hold roughly 10%. Study-level points and caveats: Immune exposure information comprised only CMV serostatus. In an earlier analysis, in roughly 600 donors, most V segments appeared productive either ~90% or ~30% of the time. Among CMV-associated TCR beta chains, most appeared HLA-restricted in a later analysis.

The germline gives CDR1 MNHNS, CDR2 SASEGT. The CDR3 is 17 residues long. The ends were cut back, 0 bases at V and 9 bases at J, with 21 bases in the middle. Specimen: PBMCs. The source of this sequence is a woman in her fifties or sixties in good health and CMV-seropositive. V gene TRBV6-1 combines with J gene TRBJ1-3, with a possible D match to TRBD1 (5 bases). The CDR3 DNA sequence: TGTGCCAGCAGTGAAGCGACCCCCCAGGGTCCCCGAAGCACCATATATTTT. Amino acids: CASSEATPQGPRSTIYF.